This passage covers 27 T cell receptor beta chains from one sample sequenced in a study of cytomegalovirus exposure and HLA in healthy donors. It was with 60 Vbeta and 13 Jbeta primers that the PCR ran. Sequenced by immunoSEQ multiplex PCR; TCRdb stores in-frame clones only, minus some. The sample lists roughly 130,000 clones, around 70% occurring once. The sequencing input was PBMCs. Receptor source: a woman aged 40-49 years in good health and CMV-seropositive.

This chain links TRBV19 with TRBJ1-5; D is uncertain. The CDR3 has 14 amino acids. Trimming removed 3 bases from V and 5 bases from J, with 11 bases in between. Germline V gene sequence: CDR1 LNHDA, CDR2 SQIVND (reference sequence). As DNA, the CDR3 is TGTGCCAGTAGTATGGATTTACGGGATCAGCCCCAGCATTTT. Protein sequence: CASSMDLRDQPQHF.

The genes are TRBV30 and TRBJ1-4; D possibly corresponds to TRBD1 (6 bases). Trimming stripped 0 bases from V and 7 bases from J, with 9 bases between. This CDR3 spans 13 amino acids. In germline, CDR1 is GTSNPN, CDR2 SVGIG (reference sequence). CDR3 coding DNA: TGTGCCTGGAGTGTGCAGGGGAGTGAAAAACTGTTTTTT. This encodes CAWSVQGSEKLFF.

This chain connects TRBV2 to TRBJ1-2, with D hard to call. Germline CDR1 is SNHLY and CDR2 is FYNNEI. Trimming cost V 2 bases and J 9 bases, with 16 bases left between them. This CDR3 is 14 amino acids long. Written as DNA, the CDR3 is TGTGCCAGCAGTGAAAGCCCGGGGATGACTAGCTACACCTTC. Residues: CASSESPGMTSYTF.

With respect to this clone: An end of the junction differs from the germline gene, which may be a read error. This sequence joins TRBV7-7 and TRBJ2-5, with 7 bases fitting TRBD1. The CDR3 length is 13 residues. Germline CDR1 reads SSHAT; CDR2 reads FNYEAQ (reference sequence). This CDR3 reads CASSLYRGETQYF. CDR3 DNA sequence: TGTGCTAGCAGCTTATACAGGGGTGAGACCCAGTACTTC.

The chain is built from TRBV28 and TRBJ1-1; 7 nucleotides agree with TRBD1. The germline CDR1 and CDR2 sequences are MDHEN and SYDVKM. J gave up 0 bases and V 1 base, and 2 bases lay outside the gene matches. The CDR3 has 15 residues. CDR3 in amino acids: CASSLYGTVNTEAFF. CDR3 in DNA: TGTGCCAGCAGTTTATACGGGACAGTGAACACTGAAGCTTTCTTT. The full variable domain, in which reference TRBV28 and TRBJ1-1 provide the parts outside the CDR3, is DVKVTQSSRYLVKRTGEKVFLECVQDMDHENMFWYRQDPGLGLRLIYFSYDVKMKEKGDIPEGYSVSREKKERFSLILESASTNQTSMYLCASSLYGTVNTEAFFGQGTRLTVV.

The chain couples TRBV4-1 to TRBJ1-1, with D perhaps matching TRBD1 (6 bases). Trimming removed 0 bases from V and 4 bases from J, with 15 bases in between. The CDR3 is 16 residues long. Germline CDR1 reads MGHRA; CDR2 reads YSYEKL. CDR3 region: CASSQEAYRVGTEAFF. The CDR3 DNA follows: TGCGCCAGCAGCCAAGAAGCATACAGGGTGGGCACTGAAGCTTTCTTT.

In regard to this clone: One junction end does not reproduce the germline sequence, and a read error may be involved. The V gene is TRBV15, the J gene TRBJ1-2; D gene uncertain. This CDR3 comprises 15 residues. The germline CDR1 and CDR2 sequences are LNHNV and YYDKDF (reference sequence). CDR3 nucleotide sequence: TGTGCCACCGGCAGAGGAGTTTTATTGGACTATGGCTACACCTTC. Encoded protein: CATGRGVLLDYGYTF.

The chain has TRBV7-2 and TRBJ2-2, with a tentative D call TRBD2 (5 bases). Germline V gene data show CDR1 as SGHTA and CDR2 as FQGNSA. The CDR3 is made up of 17 amino acids. The ends were cut back, 4 bases at V and 5 bases at J, with 20 bases in the middle. In DNA form, the CDR3 reads TGTGCCAGCAGCTATTCCCCGGTGGCAGGCGGGACCGGGGAGCTGTTTTTT. As protein: CASSYSPVAGGTGELFF.

The V gene is TRBV7-7, the J gene TRBJ2-1, with D perhaps TRBD2 (7 bases). Trimming took off 0 bases at V and 4 bases at J, with 16 bases between the two ends. The CDR3 covers 17 residues. CDR1 is SSHAT, CDR2 FNYEAQ, per germline (reference sequence). As DNA, the CDR3 is TGTGCCAGCAGCTTAGCGCTTGGGGGGGCCGCGTACAATGAGCAGTTCTTC. This codes for CASSLALGGAAYNEQFF. Filled out from reference TRBV7-7 and TRBJ2-1, the complete variable domain reads GAGVSQSPRYKVTKRGQDVTLRCDPISSHATLYWYQQALGQGPEFLTYFNYEAQPDKSGLPSDRFSAERPEGSISTLTIQRTEQRDSAMYRCASSLALGGAAYNEQFFGPGTRLTVL.

This clone occurred once. The chain carries TRBV2 and TRBJ2-1; 12 bases map to TRBD2. The CDR3 loop spans 19 amino acids. Germline values: CDR1 SNHLY, CDR2 FYNNEI. Trimming cost V 7 bases and J 4 bases; bases outside gene matches: 17. The CDR3 loop is CASIPLGLAGGPGYNEQFF. CDR3 nucleotide sequence: TGTGCCAGCATCCCCTTGGGGCTAGCGGGAGGGCCGGGTTACAATGAGCAGTTCTTC.

Worth noting for this clone: This same CDR3 is encoded by further DNA sequences in the sample. The J gene is TRBJ2-7, the V gene TRBV5-6, with 11 bases that match TRBD1. The V gene end was trimmed by 3 bases and the J gene end by 4 bases; junction bases not matched to a gene: 3. The CDR3 is 14 residues long. Germline V CDR1 and CDR2: SGHDT, YYEEEE. As DNA, the CDR3 is TGTGCCAGCAGCTCGGGACAGGGGGGGTACGAGCAGTACTTC. Translated, it gives CASSSGQGGYEQYF.

This rearrangement joins TRBV11-2 to TRBJ1-4; D call uncertain. CDR1 is SGHAT and CDR2 is FQNNGV in the germline V gene. This CDR3 spans 14 amino acids. Trimming shortened V by 6 bases and J by 3 bases, and 11 bases separated the two germline ends. CDR3 nucleotides: TGTGCCAGCAGTTTGACTATGGCTAATGAAAAACTGTTTTTT. It is translated as CASSLTMANEKLFF. Based on the CDR3 plus reference TRBV11-2 and TRBJ1-4, the full variable domain is EAGVAQSPRYKIIEKRQSVAFWCNPISGHATLYWYQQILGQGPKLLIQFQNNGVVDDSQLPKDRFSAERLKGVDSTLKIQPAKLEDSAVYLCASSLTMANEKLFFGSGTQLSVL.

The chain couples TRBV23-1 to TRBJ2-1; tentatively, D is TRBD2 (7 bases). TRBV23-1 is designated an ORF whose function remains uncertain. With 3 bases removed from V and 0 bases from J, the gap between germline ends came to 18 bases. The CDR3 has 18 residues. CDR3 sequence reads: CASSQTPRGDISYNEQFF. In nucleotides, the CDR3 is TGCGCCAGCAGTCAGACACCACGGGGGGACATCTCCTACAATGAGCAGTTCTTC.

The chain recombines TRBV28 with TRBJ1-3; no definite D call. The CDR3 has 16 amino acids. Germline CDR1 MDHEN, CDR2 SYDVKM. The germline V and J ends were trimmed by 5 bases and 1 base, with 15 bases remaining between them. The CDR3 DNA reads as TGTGCCAGCAGTCCACTCGGCGGGATTTCTGGAAACACCATATATTTT. This encodes CASSPLGGISGNTIYF.

The chain links TRBV19 to TRBJ1-1; TRBD1 might be the D (6 bases). The germline gives CDR1 LNHDA, CDR2 SQIVND (reference sequence). V was shortened by 1 base and J by 0 bases, with 12 bases between the two germline ends. The CDR3 runs 16 residues. The CDR3 nucleotides read TGTGCCAGTAGTATAGTAAAAGGGGGAATGAACACTGAAGCTTTCTTT. Protein product: CASSIVKGGMNTEAFF.

CDR3 nucleotide sequence: TGCGCCAGCAGCCAAGAATACGGGGGAGCCTATGAAAAACTGTTTTTT. This codes for CASSQEYGGAYEKLFF. The J gene is TRBJ1-4, the V gene TRBV4-3, with a weak D call TRBD1 (5 bases). V was pared by 0 bases and J by 6 bases, with 14 bases between. CDR1 is LGHNA, CDR2 YSLEER, per germline. This CDR3 is 16 amino acids long.

The chain is built from TRBV4-2 and TRBJ1-1; D call uncertain. Germline CDR1 reads LGHNA; CDR2 reads YNFKEQ. The germline V and J ends were trimmed by 0 bases and 5 bases, with 10 bases remaining between them. The CDR3 is made up of 14 amino acids. CDR3 nucleotides: TGTGCCAGCAGCCAAGAGGACGGGAGAACTGAAGCTTTCTTT. This gives the protein CASSQEDGRTEAFF.

This chain joins TRBV7-9 and TRBJ1-1; D perhaps matches TRBD1 (5 bases). CDR1 SEHNR and CDR2 FQNEAQ come from the germline V gene (reference sequence). The length of the CDR3 is 16 residues. V lost 4 bases and J 2 bases, leaving 17 bases between the germline ends. The CDR3 loop reads CASSSPAGPNNTEAFF. CDR3 in DNA: TGTGCCAGCAGCTCCCCGGCGGGACCCAATAACACTGAAGCTTTCTTT.

The chain employs TRBV25-1 and TRBJ1-1, with D possibly being TRBD1 (5 bases). Germline V gene data show CDR1 as MGHDK and CDR2 as SYGVNS. Trimming took off 2 bases at V and 4 bases at J, with 11 bases between the two ends. The CDR3 loop spans 14 amino acids. CDR3 nucleotide sequence: TGTGCCAGCAGTGAACAGGGAGGAATCACTGAAGCTTTCTTT. Amino acids: CASSEQGGITEAFF.

V usage is TRBV2 and J usage is TRBJ1-1; D is undetermined. Germline V gives CDR1 SNHLY, CDR2 FYNNEI. V was cut by 7 bases and J by 4 bases, with 7 bases left in between. The CDR3 totals 11 residues. CDR3 nucleotide sequence: TGTGCCAGCACTTCCGGCACTGAAGCTTTCTTT. As protein: CASTSGTEAFF.

The chain joins TRBV9 to TRBJ2-7; TRBD2 agrees at 8 bases. The CDR3 has 15 amino acids. Germline V gives CDR1 SGDLS, CDR2 YYNGEE. V was pared by 0 bases and J by 2 bases, with 4 bases of the junction left unmatched. The CDR3 here is CASSVGLAGTYEQYF. The DNA of the CDR3 is TGTGCCAGCAGCGTAGGGTTAGCGGGGACCTACGAGCAGTACTTC.

As DNA, the CDR3 is TGCAGCGTCAATTACTTTGGGACAGTCAGCGGCTACACCTTC. It specifies CSVNYFGTVSGYTF. The chain recombines TRBV29-1 with TRBJ1-2; 7 nucleotides line up with TRBD1. Germline trimming cut 6 bases from V and 8 bases from J; bases unmatched to any gene: 15. This CDR3 contains 14 residues. Per the germline V gene, CDR1 is SQVTM and CDR2 is ANQGSEA.

Here the CDR3 DNA reads TGTGCCATCAGTGAGTCAGGGGGCAATTCCTACGAGCAGTACTTC. This encodes CAISESGGNSYEQYF. The chain uses TRBV10-3 and TRBJ2-7; 7 bases are a match to TRBD1. The CDR3 covers 15 residues. Germline trimming cut 0 bases from V and 1 base from J; bases unmatched to any gene: 3. Germline V gene lookup returns CDR1 ENHRY and CDR2 SYGVKD.

The chain links TRBV6-5 to TRBJ1-4, with 7 nucleotides matching TRBD1. J lost 4 bases, V lost 5 bases, and 4 bases had no gene match. The germline gives CDR1 MNHEY, CDR2 SVGAGI. This CDR3 is built from 14 residues. The CDR3 DNA reads TGTGCCAGCAGTCGGGACAGTGGTAATGAAAAACTGTTTTTT. This gives the protein CASSRDSGNEKLFF.

The CDR3 sequence: CASRGGYVEDTQYF. DNA for the CDR3: TGTGCCAGCAGAGGAGGGTATGTAGAAGATACGCAGTATTTT. The V call is TRBV7-8, the J call TRBJ2-3, with D possibly being TRBD2 (6 bases). This CDR3 has 14 amino acids. Germline V lookup: CDR1 SGHVS, CDR2 FQNEAQ. The V end was cut by 6 bases, the J end by 5 bases, with 15 bases between.

The chain recombines TRBV11-2 with TRBJ2-7, with 7 bases that match TRBD1. This CDR3 is built from 14 residues. Germline assignment: CDR1 SGHAT and CDR2 FQNNGV. The V gene end was trimmed by 5 bases and the J gene end by 2 bases; junction bases not matched to a gene: 6. CDR3 loop: CASSPKTGPYEQYF. The CDR3 DNA follows: TGTGCCAGCAGCCCGAAGACAGGGCCCTACGAGCAGTACTTC.

The V and J genes are TRBV28 and TRBJ2-7, with TRBD1 matching over 9 bases. This CDR3 is 14 amino acids long. The germline V gene encodes CDR1 MDHEN and CDR2 SYDVKM. Trimming removed 7 bases from V and 5 bases from J; junction bases left unmatched: 9. CDR3 residues: CASKLPGQGDEQYF. CDR3 nucleotide sequence: TGTGCCAGCAAGCTCCCGGGACAGGGTGACGAGCAGTACTTC.